This T cell receptor beta chain was captured in a study of CD8 T cells in Susac syndrome. Study as a whole: Patients with Susac syndrome had blood drawn and were at that point therapy-naive, on corticosteroids, or on intravenous immunoglobulin alone.

Sequencing of TCR beta covered CD8+ and CD4+ T cells obtained from blood. Bulk CD8+ and CD4+ cells came from magnetic negative isolation; CD8+ TEMRA by FACS. Trimming pared 4 bases from V and 0 bases from J, leaving 10 bases between. CDR3 size: 15 residues. Germline V CDR1 and CDR2: LNHDA, SQIVND (reference sequence). Only a few counts were recorded for this clonotype. cDNA came from roughly 0.47 to 1 ug RNA primed by random hexamers. TCRdb reprocessed the immunoSEQ multiplex PCR reads via MiXCR and lists one record per CDR3 protein. The table lists 130,000 or so distinct CDR3 sequences, roughly 95% of them singletons.

Sequences were obtained from CD4+ T cells from PBMCs. This clonotype was sampled from a human donor with Susac syndrome. The chain joins TRBV19 to TRBJ2-1; D is perhaps TRBD2 (6 bases). CDR3 nucleotides: TGTGCCAGTAGTACACGAGCGGGCTCCTACAATGAGCAGTTCTTC. Its translation is CASSTRAGSYNEQFF.